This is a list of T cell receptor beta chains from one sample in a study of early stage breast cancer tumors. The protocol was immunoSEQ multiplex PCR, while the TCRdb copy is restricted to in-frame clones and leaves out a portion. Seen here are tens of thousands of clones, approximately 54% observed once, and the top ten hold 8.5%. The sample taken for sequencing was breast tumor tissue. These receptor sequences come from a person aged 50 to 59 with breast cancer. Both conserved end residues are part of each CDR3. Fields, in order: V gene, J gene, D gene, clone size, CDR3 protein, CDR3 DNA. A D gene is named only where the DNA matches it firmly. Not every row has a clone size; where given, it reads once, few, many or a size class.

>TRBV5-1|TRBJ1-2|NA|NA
CASSLAPTGFGANYGYTF
TGCGCCAGCAGCTTGGCCCCAACAGGGTTCGGAGCTAACTATGGCTACACCTTC
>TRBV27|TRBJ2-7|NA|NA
CASSWGASGNYEQYF
TGTGCCAGCAGTTGGGGGGCGAGCGGGAACTACGAGCAGTACTTC
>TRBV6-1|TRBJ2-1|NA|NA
CASSEKEGPDEQFF
TGTGCCAGCAGTGAAAAGGAGGGACCCGATGAGCAGTTCTTC
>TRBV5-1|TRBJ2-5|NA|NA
CASSPEFRETQYF
TGCGCCAGCAGCCCTGAATTTCGAGAGACCCAGTACTTC
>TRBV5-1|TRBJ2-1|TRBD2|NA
CASSLDLAGQNEQFF
TGCGCCAGCAGCTTGGATCTAGCGGGCCAGAATGAGCAGTTCTTC
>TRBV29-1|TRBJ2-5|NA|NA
CSVEAPPWKTQYF
TGCAGCGTTGAAGCCCCGCCCTGGAAGACCCAGTACTTC
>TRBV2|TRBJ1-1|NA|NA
CASSEAQGGQAFF
TGTGCCAGCAGTGAAGCCCAGGGAGGGCAAGCTTTCTTT
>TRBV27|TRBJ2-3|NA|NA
CASTPGGYALADTQYF
TGTGCCAGCACCCCGGGGGGCTACGCGCTCGCAGATACGCAGTATTTT
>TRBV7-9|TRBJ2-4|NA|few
CASSSPGIRENIQYF
TGTGCCAGCAGCTCCCCGGGGATTAGGGAAAACATTCAGTACTTC
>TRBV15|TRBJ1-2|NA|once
CATSSGQDYGYTF
TGTGCCACCAGCTCGGGTCAAGATTATGGCTACACCTTC
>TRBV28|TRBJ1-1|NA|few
CASSLLLGTEAFF
TGTGCCAGCAGCCTTCTGTTGGGGACTGAAGCTTTCTTT
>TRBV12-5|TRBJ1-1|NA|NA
CASGPGLGNTEAFF
TGTGCTAGTGGCCCAGGACTGGGGAACACTGAAGCTTTCTTT
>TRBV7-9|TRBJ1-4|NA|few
CASDNEKLFF
TGTGCCAGCGACAATGAAAAACTGTTTTTT
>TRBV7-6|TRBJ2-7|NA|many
CASSLELGTYEQYF
TGTGCCAGCAGCTTAGAACTGGGGACGTACGAGCAGTACTTC
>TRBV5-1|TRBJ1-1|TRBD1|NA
CASSLDRVGLTEAFF
TGCGCCAGCAGCTTAGACAGGGTTGGGCTCACTGAAGCTTTCTTT
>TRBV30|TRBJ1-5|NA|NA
CAWSAANRDQPQHF
TGTGCCTGGAGTGCGGCGAACAGGGACCAGCCCCAGCATTTT
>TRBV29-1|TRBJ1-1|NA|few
CSAYGLSPEAFF
TGCAGCGCTTATGGGTTAAGCCCTGAAGCTTTCTTT
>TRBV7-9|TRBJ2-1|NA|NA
CASSLGYGENNEQFF
TGTGCCAGCAGCTTAGGGTATGGGGAGAACAATGAGCAGTTCTTC
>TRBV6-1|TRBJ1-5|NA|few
CASSEYPPYVTARQPQHF
TGTGCCAGCAGTGAATACCCCCCTTATGTGACAGCTAGACAGCCCCAGCATTTT
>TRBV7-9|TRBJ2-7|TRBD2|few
CASSLDRGAGNHEQYF
TGTGCCAGCAGCTTAGACCGGGGAGCGGGAAACCACGAGCAGTACTTC
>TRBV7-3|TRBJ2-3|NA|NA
CASSLDRESFPLYF
TGTGCCAGCAGCTTAGATCGGGAGAGTTTCCCCCTGTATTTT
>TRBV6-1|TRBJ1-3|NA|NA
CASSDGTGNTIYF
TGTGCCAGCAGTGACGGGACTGGAAACACCATATATTTT
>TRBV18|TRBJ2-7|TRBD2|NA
CASSSLADDEQYF
TGTGCCAGCTCAAGTCTAGCGGACGACGAGCAGTACTTC
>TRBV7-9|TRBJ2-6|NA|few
CASSLTGAGANVLTF
TGTGCCAGCAGCTTAACCGGGGCTGGGGCCAACGTCCTGACTTTC
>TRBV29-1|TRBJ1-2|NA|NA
CSVEQPGQPLYGYTF
TGCAGCGTTGAACAACCCGGACAGCCCCTGTATGGCTACACCTTC
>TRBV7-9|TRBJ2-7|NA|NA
CASSPRQSMGYEQYF
TGTGCCAGCAGCCCACGACAGAGCATGGGCTACGAGCAGTACTTC
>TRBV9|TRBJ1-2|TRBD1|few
CASRDTGEASYTF
TGTGCCAGCAGAGACACAGGGGAAGCTAGCTACACCTTC
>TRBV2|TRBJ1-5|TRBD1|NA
CASSPGTELYQPQHF
TGTGCCAGCAGTCCCGGGACAGAGCTTTATCAGCCCCAGCATTTT
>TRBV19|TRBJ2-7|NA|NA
CASSIVGGYEQYF
TGTGCCAGTAGTATAGTTGGCGGATACGAGCAGTACTTC
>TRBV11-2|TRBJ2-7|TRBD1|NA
CASSSDRSSYEQYF
TGTGCCAGCAGCTCGGACAGGAGCTCCTACGAGCAGTACTTC
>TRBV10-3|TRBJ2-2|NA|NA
CAIRTGIGDTGELFF
TGTGCCATCAGGACAGGAATCGGAGACACCGGGGAGCTGTTTTTT